This TCR beta chain emerged from a study of CXCR3-negative and CXCR3-positive naive CD8 T cells. The CDR3 runs 15 residues. CDR1 is SGDLS and CDR2 is YYNGEE in the germline V gene. Each TRB cDNA library was prepared by 5' RACE (with UMI labels). TCRdb re-called the 5' RACE reads, yielding one record per CDR3 amino acid sequence without DNA. This specimen shows 75,000 to 95,000 distinct CDR3 sequences; the ten leading clones hold less than 1.1%. Triplicate sorts, a few hundred thousand cells apiece, were made for each CD8+ T cell subset. The TCR was taken from a human donor in good health. Some clones in this sample may be carry-over from other donors' samples. Material for sequencing was naive CXCR3- CD8+ T cells from blood. Subset of the sample: CD45RO-CCR7+CD27+CD95- naive CD8+ T cells lacking CXCR3 (TNR3-). J is TRBJ2-3 and V is TRBV9; without DNA, the TCRdb call of TRBD1 cannot be checked. The CDR3 sequence: CASSVGTDPTDTQYF.